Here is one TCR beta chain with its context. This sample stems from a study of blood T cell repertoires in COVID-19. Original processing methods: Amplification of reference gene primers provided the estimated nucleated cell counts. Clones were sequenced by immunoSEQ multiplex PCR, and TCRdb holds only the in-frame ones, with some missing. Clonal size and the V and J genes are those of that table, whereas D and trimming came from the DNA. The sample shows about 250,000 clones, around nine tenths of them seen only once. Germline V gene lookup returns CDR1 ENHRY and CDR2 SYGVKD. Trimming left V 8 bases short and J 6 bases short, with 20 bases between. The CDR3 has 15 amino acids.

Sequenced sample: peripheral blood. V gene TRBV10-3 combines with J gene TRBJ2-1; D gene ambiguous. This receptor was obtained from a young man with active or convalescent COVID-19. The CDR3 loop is CAIATPLESGNEQFF. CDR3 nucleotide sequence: TGTGCCATCGCGACCCCCCTAGAATCGGGCAATGAGCAGTTCTTC.